The rows below give T cell receptor beta chains drawn from one sample of a study of T cells in Graves' hyperthyroidism and ophthalmopathy. TCRdb fed the multiplex PCR reads into MiXCR, producing one record per CDR3 protein. The sample yields 550,000 to 800,000 distinct CDR3 sequences, 15% to 20% seen once. The sample was blood. The receptors shown here come from a man in his fifties with Graves' hyperthyroidism. Both conserved end residues are part of each CDR3. D genes are given only for firm matches. Rows give clone size only sometimes, using once, few, many, or a class for an expanded clone.

J gene: TRBJ1-2
V gene: TRBV11-2
clone size: many
D gene: NA
CDR3 DNA: TGTGCCAGCAGTCTACAGGGCCTCTATGGCTACACCTTC
CDR3 protein: CASSLQGLYGYTF

J gene: TRBJ2-7
V gene: TRBV12-3/TRBV12-4
clone size: many
D gene: NA
CDR3 DNA: TGTGCCAGCAGTACCGGGACAACGAAGGCATCCTACGAGCAGTACTTC
CDR3 protein: CASSTGTTKASYEQYF

J gene: TRBJ1-1
V gene: TRBV7-9
clone size: many
D gene: NA
CDR3 DNA: TGTGCCAGCAGCTTAGAAGGGGTACGGAGCACTGAAGCTTTCTTT
CDR3 protein: CASSLEGVRSTEAFF

J gene: TRBJ1-2
V gene: TRBV12-3/TRBV12-4
clone size: few
D gene: NA
CDR3 DNA: TGTGCCAGCAGTCCGGCAATCCTTCCCTCTAACTATGGCTACACCTTC
CDR3 protein: CASSPAILPSNYGYTF

J gene: TRBJ1-2
V gene: TRBV19
clone size: NA
D gene: TRBD1
CDR3 DNA: TGTGCCAGTATGTTTGGGACAGCGACACCGACTAACTATGGCTACACCTTC
CDR3 protein: CASMFGTATPTNYGYTF

J gene: TRBJ1-2
V gene: TRBV10-3
clone size: many
D gene: NA
CDR3 DNA: TGTGCCATCAGTGAGTCGATCGACCGGGCATCCTATGGCTACACCTTC
CDR3 protein: CAISESIDRASYGYTF

J gene: TRBJ2-1
V gene: TRBV6-2/TRBV6-3
clone size: many
D gene: NA
CDR3 DNA: TGTGCCAGCAGTTATTCGTGGCTCCCCAATGAGCAGTTCTTC
CDR3 protein: CASSYSWLPNEQFF

J gene: TRBJ1-2
V gene: TRBV28
clone size: NA
D gene: TRBD1
CDR3 DNA: TGTGCCAGCCGGGACAGGGGGGCCTATGGCTACACCTTC
CDR3 protein: CASRDRGAYGYTF

J gene: TRBJ2-7
V gene: TRBV5-6
clone size: NA
D gene: TRBD1
CDR3 DNA: TGTGCCAGCAGCTTGGACCGGACAGGGGTCCACGAGCAGTACTTC
CDR3 protein: CASSLDRTGVHEQYF

J gene: TRBJ2-3
V gene: TRBV7-9
clone size: few
D gene: TRBD1
CDR3 DNA: TGTGCCAGCAGCTTAGCGGCGGACAGGAGCACAGATACGCAGTATTTT
CDR3 protein: CASSLAADRSTDTQYF

J gene: TRBJ2-1
V gene: TRBV19
clone size: few
D gene: NA
CDR3 DNA: TGTGCCAGTAGTATAGTACTTCGGGAGAATTGGAATGAGCAGTTCTTC
CDR3 protein: CASSIVLRENWNEQFF

J gene: TRBJ2-3
V gene: TRBV18
clone size: many
D gene: NA
CDR3 DNA: TGTGCCAGCTCCCCAGAGTCCCCGGGATACGGATGGGATACGCAGTATTTT
CDR3 protein: CASSPESPGYGWDTQYF

J gene: TRBJ2-1
V gene: TRBV20-1
clone size: NA
D gene: NA
CDR3 DNA: TGCAGTGCTAGAGTCAGGGCCCTAGGGGAGGATGAGCAGTTCTTC
CDR3 protein: CSARVRALGEDEQFF

J gene: TRBJ2-5
V gene: TRBV5-8
clone size: many
D gene: TRBD1
CDR3 DNA: TGTGCCAGCAGCTGGACAGGGGACCAAGAGACCCAGTACTTC
CDR3 protein: CASSWTGDQETQYF

J gene: TRBJ1-1
V gene: TRBV7-2
clone size: few
D gene: TRBD1
CDR3 DNA: TGTGCCAGCAGCTTATGGGGACAGATGAACACTGAAGCTTTCTTT
CDR3 protein: CASSLWGQMNTEAFF

J gene: TRBJ1-4
V gene: TRBV5-5
clone size: NA
D gene: TRBD1
CDR3 DNA: TGTGCCAGCAGCGGGACAGGGGGCGGAGAAAAACTGTTTTTT
CDR3 protein: CASSGTGGGEKLFF

J gene: TRBJ1-2
V gene: TRBV12-3/TRBV12-4
clone size: many
D gene: NA
CDR3 DNA: TGTGCCAGCAGTTTAGTTGTAGGAGTGAACTATGGCTACACCTTC
CDR3 protein: CASSLVVGVNYGYTF

J gene: TRBJ2-3
V gene: TRBV20-1
clone size: many
D gene: TRBD2
CDR3 DNA: TGCAGTGCTAACAGGAATAGCGGGAAGACAGATACGCAGTATTTT
CDR3 protein: CSANRNSGKTDTQYF

J gene: TRBJ2-2
V gene: TRBV6-5
clone size: few
D gene: TRBD1
CDR3 DNA: TGTGCCAGCAGTTACACAGGGGGCCCGAACACCGGGGAGCTGTTTTTT
CDR3 protein: CASSYTGGPNTGELFF

J gene: TRBJ1-2
V gene: TRBV12-3/TRBV12-4
clone size: few
D gene: NA
CDR3 DNA: TGTGCCAGCCTTTACGGGCGGGAGGGCTACACCTTC
CDR3 protein: CASLYGREGYTF

J gene: TRBJ2-1
V gene: TRBV24-1
clone size: few
D gene: TRBD2
CDR3 DNA: TGTGCCACCAGTGCCCCCCTCGCGGGAGGAGGCAATGAGCAGTTCTTC
CDR3 protein: CATSAPLAGGGNEQFF

J gene: TRBJ1-2
V gene: TRBV19
clone size: NA
D gene: TRBD1
CDR3 DNA: TGTGCCAGTAGTCAAGGGACAGTAGTTAACTATGGCTACACCTTC
CDR3 protein: CASSQGTVVNYGYTF

J gene: TRBJ1-1
V gene: TRBV24-1
clone size: many
D gene: NA
CDR3 DNA: TGTGCCACCAGTGATAAAGAGTACACTGAAGCTTTCTTT
CDR3 protein: CATSDKEYTEAFF

J gene: TRBJ2-1
V gene: TRBV7-9
clone size: few
D gene: NA
CDR3 DNA: TGTGCCAGCAGCCCTTGGGATTCCACCTACAATGAGCAGTTCTTC
CDR3 protein: CASSPWDSTYNEQFF

J gene: TRBJ2-7
V gene: TRBV7-9
clone size: once
D gene: NA
CDR3 DNA: TGTGCCAGCAGCGGGGGGCGGGGTCCGTCCTACGAGCAGTACTTC
CDR3 protein: CASSGGRGPSYEQYF

J gene: TRBJ2-1
V gene: TRBV29-1
clone size: many
D gene: TRBD1
CDR3 DNA: TGCAGCGTGGTGGGGACAGGCTACAATGAGCAGTTCTTC
CDR3 protein: CSVVGTGYNEQFF

J gene: TRBJ2-1
V gene: TRBV6-1
clone size: many
D gene: NA
CDR3 DNA: TGTGCCAGCAGCCCGGTACAGGGTAGTTACAATGAGCAGTTCTTC
CDR3 protein: CASSPVQGSYNEQFF

J gene: TRBJ1-2
V gene: TRBV25-1
clone size: NA
D gene: NA
CDR3 DNA: TGTGCCAGCAGTGAATCCCGGAAATATGGCTACACCTTC
CDR3 protein: CASSESRKYGYTF

J gene: TRBJ2-3
V gene: TRBV12-3/TRBV12-4
clone size: NA
D gene: NA
CDR3 DNA: TGTGCCAGCAGTTTAGCCCCAGGGACAGATACGCAGTATTTT
CDR3 protein: CASSLAPGTDTQYF

J gene: TRBJ1-1
V gene: TRBV7-9
clone size: few
D gene: NA
CDR3 DNA: TGTGCCACACAGGGTTTTACTAAGAACACTGAAGCTTTCTTT
CDR3 protein: CATQGFTKNTEAFF

J gene: TRBJ2-7
V gene: TRBV20-1
clone size: NA
D gene: TRBD1
CDR3 DNA: TGCAGTGCTAGACTACAGGGGGCTGCCGACGAGCAGTACTTC
CDR3 protein: CSARLQGAADEQYF

J gene: TRBJ2-3
V gene: TRBV10-3
clone size: NA
D gene: TRBD1
CDR3 DNA: TGTGCCACCACCTGGGGGACAGGCACAGATACGCAGTATTTT
CDR3 protein: CATTWGTGTDTQYF

J gene: TRBJ2-3
V gene: TRBV20-1
clone size: many
D gene: TRBD2
CDR3 DNA: TGTGATGGAGAGACTAGCGGCACAGATACGCAGTATTTT
CDR3 protein: CDGETSGTDTQYF

J gene: TRBJ2-5
V gene: TRBV13
clone size: few
D gene: TRBD1
CDR3 DNA: TGTGCCAGCAGCGGAGACAGGGGGCGCGTCGAGACCCAGTACTTC
CDR3 protein: CASSGDRGRVETQYF

J gene: TRBJ1-3
V gene: TRBV11-2
clone size: NA
D gene: NA
CDR3 DNA: TGTGCCAGCAGCCGGGGGGGCTTAGGAAACACCATATATTTT
CDR3 protein: CASSRGGLGNTIYF

J gene: TRBJ2-1
V gene: TRBV24-1
clone size: NA
D gene: NA
CDR3 DNA: TGTGCCACCAGTGTCCAACCATACGGGGGTTCCTACAATGAGCAGTTCTTC
CDR3 protein: CATSVQPYGGSYNEQFF

J gene: TRBJ2-3
V gene: TRBV30
clone size: NA
D gene: TRBD1
CDR3 DNA: TGTGCCTGGAGTAGGAACAGGGGGCGATTCCCAGATACGCAGTATTTT
CDR3 protein: CAWSRNRGRFPDTQYF

J gene: TRBJ2-3
V gene: TRBV30
clone size: NA
D gene: TRBD2
CDR3 DNA: TGTGCCTGGAGCTCCGGGACTAGCGGGAGGGTATTCACAGATACGCAGTATTTT
CDR3 protein: CAWSSGTSGRVFTDTQYF

J gene: TRBJ2-2
V gene: TRBV4-2
clone size: once
D gene: TRBD2
CDR3 DNA: TGTGCCAGCAGCCAAGAGTTCGGGGTAGCGGGCCCCGGGGAGCTGTTTTTT
CDR3 protein: CASSQEFGVAGPGELFF

J gene: TRBJ2-1
V gene: TRBV3-1
clone size: NA
D gene: NA
CDR3 DNA: TGTGCCAGCAGCGGAAGGACTGCGTATTACGATGAGCAGTTCTTC
CDR3 protein: CASSGRTAYYDEQFF